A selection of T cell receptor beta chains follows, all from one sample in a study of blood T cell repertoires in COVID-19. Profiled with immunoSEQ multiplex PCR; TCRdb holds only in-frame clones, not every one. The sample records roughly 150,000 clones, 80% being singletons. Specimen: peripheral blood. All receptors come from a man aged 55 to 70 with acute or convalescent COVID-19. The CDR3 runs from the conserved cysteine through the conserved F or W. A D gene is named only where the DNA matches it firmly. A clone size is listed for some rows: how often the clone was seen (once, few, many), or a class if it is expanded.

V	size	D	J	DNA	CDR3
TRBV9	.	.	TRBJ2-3	TGTGCCAGCAGCCCATCGCTAGCGAACACAGATACGCAGTATTTT	CASSPSLANTDTQYF
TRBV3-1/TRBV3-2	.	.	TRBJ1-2	TGTGCCAGCAGCCAAGATCGTCGGGGCTACACCTTC	CASSQDRRGYTF
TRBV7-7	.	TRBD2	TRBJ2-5	TGTGCTAGCAGCCGCTCCCCGGGACTAGCTCCTATCAAGGAAGGGACCCAGTACTTC	CASSRSPGLAPIKEGTQYF
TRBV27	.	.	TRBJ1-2	TGTGCCAGCAGTCCCCGGGACATTGCAACACCAAACTATGGCTACACCTTC	CASSPRDIATPNYGYTF
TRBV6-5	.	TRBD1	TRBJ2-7	TGTGTAGCCAGGGCACAGGGGGAAAACGAGCAGTACTTC	CVARAQGENEQYF
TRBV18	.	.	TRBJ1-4	TGTGCCAGCTCACCACCAGGCCCCAACTACGGTGAAAAACTGTTTTTT	CASSPPGPNYGEKLFF
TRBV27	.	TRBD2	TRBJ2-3	TGTGCCAGCAGTTTCGGACTAGCCCGCACAGATACGCAGTATTTT	CASSFGLARTDTQYF
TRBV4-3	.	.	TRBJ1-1	TGCGCCAGCAGCCAGTGGGACAAGGGGACCACTGAAGCTTTCTTT	CASSQWDKGTTEAFF
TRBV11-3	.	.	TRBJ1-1	TGTGCCAGCAGCTTATCATGGAACACTGAAGCTTTCTTT	CASSLSWNTEAFF
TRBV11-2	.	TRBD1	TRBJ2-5	TGTGCCAGCAGCTTAGGAGGACAGGGTCAGGAGACCCAGTACTTC	CASSLGGQGQETQYF
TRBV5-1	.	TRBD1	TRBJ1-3	TGCGCCAGCACCTTGGGGGGGACAGGGGCTGGAAACACCATATATTTT	CASTLGGTGAGNTIYF
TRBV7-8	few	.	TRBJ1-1	TGTGCCAGCAGCTCAGGTCGCAGGAACACTGAAGCTTTCTTT	CASSSGRRNTEAFF
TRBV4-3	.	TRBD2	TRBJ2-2	TGCGCCAGCAGCCAAGGGCGGGGGACGTCCACCGGGGAGCTGTTTTTT	CASSQGRGTSTGELFF
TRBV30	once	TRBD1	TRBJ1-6	TGTGCCAGTGAATCGAGGGACAGGGGGAGCTCCTATAATTCACCCCTCCACTTT	CASESRDRGSSYNSPLHF
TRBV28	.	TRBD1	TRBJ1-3	TGTGCCAGCAGGGGACAGGGGGAGTTCGGAAACACCATATATTTT	CASRGQGEFGNTIYF
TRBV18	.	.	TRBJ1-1	TGTGCCAGCTCCTCAGGACAGAACACTGAAGCTTTCTTT	CASSSGQNTEAFF
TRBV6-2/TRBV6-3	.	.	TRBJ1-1	TGTGCCAGCAGTGCAATCAGGGCGGCTGAAGCTTTCTTT	CASSAIRAAEAFF
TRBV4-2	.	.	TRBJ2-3	TGTGCCAGCAGCCGAGGAGGGTTTGTTTCTAGCACAGATACGCAGTATTTT	CASSRGGFVSSTDTQYF
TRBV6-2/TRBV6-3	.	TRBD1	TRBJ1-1	TGTGCCAGCAGCACCGGGACAGGGGCGCTGAATACTGAAGCTTTCTTT	CASSTGTGALNTEAFF
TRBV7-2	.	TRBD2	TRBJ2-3	TGTGCCAGCAGCTCTGGACTAGCGGTAGATACGCAGTATTTT	CASSSGLAVDTQYF